This T cell receptor (beta chain) comes out of a study of blood T cell repertoires in COVID-19. Across the study: Whether acute or convalescent, the COVID-19 samples came from the United States, Italy and Spain. Sample material is recorded as cDNA or gDNA derived from T cells, B-cell-depleted T cells, or PBMCs.

This clone was seen a single time. Losses at the gene ends were 4 bases for V and 2 bases for J; bases not matched to a gene: 4. The V gene's germline CDR1 is MDHEN and CDR2 SYDVKM. The CDR3 runs to 15 residues. As originally analysed: Estimation of nucleated cell counts relied on the amplification of reference gene primers. The table came from immunoSEQ multiplex PCR; TCRdb's copy has only in-frame clones and leaves some out. V and J calls and clone size are those listed in that table; D and trimming were worked out from the DNA. The data contain about 190,000 clones, less than 85% of them seen just once; the ten biggest clones take up around 12%.

The sequence derives from a woman between 50 and 59 years old with acute or convalescent COVID-19. The chain recombines TRBV28 with TRBJ1-3; 8 bases are shared with TRBD1. The sample consisted of peripheral blood. The CDR3 protein is CASSSLQGAGNTIYF. CDR3 nucleotide sequence: TGTGCCAGCAGTTCTTTACAGGGGGCTGGAAACACCATATATTTT.